This entry describes one T cell receptor beta chain. This entry belongs to a study of blood T cell repertoires in COVID-19. Measured with immunoSEQ multiplex PCR; TCRdb has only the in-frame clones, and not every one. Altogether 200,000 to 250,000 clones are present, about 80% being singletons, with the ten largest covering roughly 15%. Cohort allocation depended upon clinical history that participants reported. The germline gives CDR1 LGHDT, CDR2 YNNKEL (reference sequence). The CDR3 sequence is 13 residues long. Trimming cost V 3 bases and J 2 bases, with 7 bases left between them. This chain uses TRBV3-1 (or the pseudogene TRBV3-2) with TRBJ1-1, with no clear D. Specimen: PBMCs or T cells enriched from blood (not recorded which). This clonotype was sampled from a man aged 35 to 55 who had recovered from COVID-19. CDR3: CASSHESNTEAFF. CDR3 coding DNA: TGTGCCAGCAGCCACGAGTCAAACACTGAAGCTTTCTTT.